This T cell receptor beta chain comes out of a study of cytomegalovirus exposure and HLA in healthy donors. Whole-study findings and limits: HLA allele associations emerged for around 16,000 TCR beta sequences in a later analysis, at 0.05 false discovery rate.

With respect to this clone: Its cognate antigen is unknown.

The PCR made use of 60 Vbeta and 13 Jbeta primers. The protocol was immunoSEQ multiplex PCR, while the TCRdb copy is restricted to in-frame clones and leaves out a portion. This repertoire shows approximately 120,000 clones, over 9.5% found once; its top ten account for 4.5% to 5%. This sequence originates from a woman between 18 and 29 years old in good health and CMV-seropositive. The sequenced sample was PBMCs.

DNA of the CDR3: TGTGCCAGCTCATCAAACTACGAGCAGTACTTC. Its protein is CASSSNYEQYF. The chain recombines TRBV18 with TRBJ2-7; D not resolved. The V end was cut by 5 bases, the J end by 3 bases, with 5 bases between. Looked up from germline, CDR1 is KGHSH and CDR2 is LQKENI. This CDR3 has 11 amino acids.